The 7 T cell receptor beta chains below all came from one sample that was sequenced in a study of T-cell reconstitution after alpha-beta-depleted transplantation in children. Preparation of the TCRbeta library used unique molecular identifiers. TCRdb redid the calling of the PCR reads with MiXCR, one entry per CDR3 protein. The table lists approximately 340,000 distinct CDR3 sequences, approximately 10% of them singletons. The sequencing here drew on PBMCs from the stem cell graft donor, taken from the stem cell graft. The receptors shown here come from a human donor who donated a stem cell graft to a child with acute lymphoblastic leukemia.

The V call is TRBV7-9, the J call TRBJ1-6, with D perhaps matching TRBD1 (6 bases). The V end was cut by 5 bases, the J end by 13 bases, with 24 bases between. The V gene's germline CDR1 is SEHNR and CDR2 FQNEAQ (reference sequence). CDR3 size: 16 residues. The CDR3 protein is CASSPVNGGSLLPLHF. The CDR3 DNA is TGTGCCAGCAGCCCAGTCAATGGGGGCAGTCTCCTCCCCCTCCACTTT.

This clonotype came up many times. The gene calls are TRBV14 and TRBJ1-5, with D possibly matching TRBD1 (6 bases). The CDR3 runs 16 residues. V was pared by 1 base and J by 1 base, with 11 bases between. The V gene's germline CDR1 is SGHDN and CDR2 FVKESK. The CDR3 spells CASSQARTASNQPQHF. The CDR3 coding sequence is TGTGCCAGCAGCCAAGCCAGGACAGCAAGCAATCAGCCCCAGCATTTT.

The sample holds a few counts of this clonotype. The chain's CDR3 is CASSYSRLGANVLTF. CDR3 sequence (DNA): TGTGCCAGCAGTTACTCCCGATTGGGGGCCAACGTCCTGACTTTC. This rearrangement joins TRBV6-5 to TRBJ2-6; D unresolved. The CDR3 consists of 15 residues. Germline V gene sequence: CDR1 MNHEY, CDR2 SVGAGI. V lost 0 bases to trimming and J lost 4 bases, with 7 bases between them.

This sequence joins TRBV7-8 and TRBJ2-1; TRBD2 aligns across 10 bases. The trim removed 1 base at V and 1 base at J, leaving 7 bases unmatched. Germline values: CDR1 SGHVS, CDR2 FQNEAQ. The length of the CDR3 is 18 residues. This CDR3 reads CASSLGGLAGASYNEQFF. CDR3 in DNA: TGTGCCAGCAGCTTAGGTGGGCTAGCGGGAGCGTCCTACAATGAGCAGTTCTTC.

The chain carries TRBV6-5 and TRBJ2-3, with 9 bases that match TRBD2. V shed 2 bases, J shed 3 bases, and the junction held 3 bases outside the gene matches. The V gene's germline CDR1 is MNHEY and CDR2 SVGAGI. The CDR3 is 15 amino acids. The CDR3: CASSYAGGPTDTQYF. CDR3 sequence (DNA): TGTGCCAGCAGTTACGCGGGAGGGCCTACAGATACGCAGTATTTT.

The CDR3 coding sequence is TGTGCCAGCAGTTCCTTAGGGACTAGCGTAGGTTCTGTGGCCCAGTACTTC. This gives the protein CASSSLGTSVGSVAQYF. This rearrangement joins TRBV6-5 to TRBJ2-5, with 10 positions matching TRBD2. Looked up from germline, CDR1 is MNHEY and CDR2 is SVGAGI. The CDR3 extends over 17 amino acids. V lost 4 bases and J lost 9; bases outside the gene matches: 17.

This clonotype turned up a few times. The V gene is TRBV27, the J gene TRBJ2-7; a possible D gene is TRBD2 (6 bases). CDR1 is MNHEY and CDR2 is SMNVEV in the germline V gene (reference sequence). This CDR3 comprises 15 residues. Trimming stripped 6 bases from V and 3 bases from J, with 18 bases between. Here the CDR3 DNA reads TGTGCCAGCAGCCTTTTGGGACTGACCCACTACGAGCAGTACTTC. It yields the protein CASSLLGLTHYEQYF.